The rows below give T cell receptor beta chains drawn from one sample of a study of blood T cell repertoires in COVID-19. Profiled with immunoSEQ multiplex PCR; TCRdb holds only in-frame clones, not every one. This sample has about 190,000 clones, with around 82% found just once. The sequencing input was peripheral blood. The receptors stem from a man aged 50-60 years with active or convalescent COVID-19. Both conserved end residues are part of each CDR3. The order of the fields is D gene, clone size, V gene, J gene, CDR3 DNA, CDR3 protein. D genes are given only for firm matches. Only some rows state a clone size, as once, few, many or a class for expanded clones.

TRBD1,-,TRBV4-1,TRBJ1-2,TGCGCCAGCAGACGTGCAGGGGGCTCGAGGGGCTACACCTTC,CASRRAGGSRGYTF
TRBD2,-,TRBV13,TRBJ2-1,TGTGCCAGCAGCTTCAGGGGTTCAGGAGCGGGAGAGGAAAATGAGCAGTTCTTC,CASSFRGSGAGEENEQFF
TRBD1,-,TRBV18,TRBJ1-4,TGTGCCAGCTCACCTAACAGGGGTGCTAATGAAAAACTGTTTTTT,CASSPNRGANEKLFF
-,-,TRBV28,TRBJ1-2,TGTGCCAGCAGGGGGTGGAGGGCCAGCGGCTACACCTTC,CASRGWRASGYTF
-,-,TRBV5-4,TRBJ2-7,TGTGCCAGCAGCTTGCGGCAGGCCCCCTCCTACGAGCAGTACTTC,CASSLRQAPSYEQYF
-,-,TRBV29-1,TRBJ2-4,TGCAGCGTTGAGGGCACAGCCAAAAACATTCAGTACTTC,CSVEGTAKNIQYF
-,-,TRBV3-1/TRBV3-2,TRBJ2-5,TGTGCCAGCAGCCGAAGGGAGGGGGTACGAGGAGAGACCCAGTACTTC,CASSRREGVRGETQYF
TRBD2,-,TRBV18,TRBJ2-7,TGTGCCAGCTCACAGAGTAGCGGGGTGGTATACTTC,CASSQSSGVVYF
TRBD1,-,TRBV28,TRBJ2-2,TGTGCCAGCAAAACAGGGGTCACCGGGGAGCTGTTTTTT,CASKTGVTGELFF
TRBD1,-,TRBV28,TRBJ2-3,TGTGCCAGCAGCCCTTGGGGGGGGTTCGGGACAGGGATTAGAGATACGCAGTATTTT,CASSPWGGFGTGIRDTQYF
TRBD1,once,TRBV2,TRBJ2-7,TGTGCCAGCAGTGAATCGGGAAAATGGGACAGGGGAGTCCACGAGCAGTACTTC,CASSESGKWDRGVHEQYF
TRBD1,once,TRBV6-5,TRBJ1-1,TGTGCCAGCAACAGGGGAGCTGAAGCTTTCTTT,CASNRGAEAFF
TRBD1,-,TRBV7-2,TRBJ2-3,TGTGCCAGCAGAGCCGGGACAGGGAGAACAGATACGCAGTATTTT,CASRAGTGRTDTQYF
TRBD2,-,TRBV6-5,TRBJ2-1,TGTGCCAGCGGGGTGACTAGCGGTTACTACAATGAGCAGTTCTTC,CASGVTSGYYNEQFF
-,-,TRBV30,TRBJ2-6,TGTGCCTGGGACGGAACTACCTCTGGGGCCAACGTCCTGACTTTC,CAWDGTTSGANVLTF
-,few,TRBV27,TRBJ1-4,TGTGCCAGCAGGGGGACGGGAGGAACTAATGAAAAACTGTTTTTT,CASRGTGGTNEKLFF
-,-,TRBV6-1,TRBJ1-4,TGTGCCAGCAGTGAATACGGGGGTGCAACTAATGAAAAACTGTTTTTT,CASSEYGGATNEKLFF
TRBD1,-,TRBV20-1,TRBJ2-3,TGCAGTGCTAGTCCCCCGACAGGGTTAATCGGAGATACGCAGTATTTT,CSASPPTGLIGDTQYF
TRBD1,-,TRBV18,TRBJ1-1,TGTGCCAGCTCACCACCACTGGGACAGGGGGCCAACACTGAAGCTTTCTTT,CASSPPLGQGANTEAFF
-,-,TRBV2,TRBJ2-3,TGTGCCAGCAGTGGAGGGCGCACAGATACGCAGTATTTT,CASSGGRTDTQYF